This note documents a single T cell receptor (beta chain) sequence. Its antigen is not known. V lost 3 bases and J lost 3, with 9 bases in between. Germline V gene data show CDR1 as SGHTA and CDR2 as FQGNSA. The CDR3 is 13 amino acids. The sample originates from a study of CD8+CD57+ T cells in acquired aplastic anemia. Study-level background: When averaged, DNA from sorted CD4+ and CD8+ cells came to around 3.4 ug. Study-wide results and caveats: Patients versus controls showed no significant CD8+ Simpson's diversity difference.

TCR beta VDJ and CDR3 were profiled, and genomic DNA was the template. TCRdb called the reads again in MiXCR, with one record for every CDR3 protein. Of approximately 470,000 distinct CDR3 sequences listed, more than 25% are singletons. Patients who underwent sequencing had shown CD8+CD57+ cell expansion by flow cytometry. This TCR was recovered from a human donor with aplastic anemia. Sequencing was carried out using sorted CD4+, CD8+, or CD8+CD57+ T cells (not recorded which) from PBMCs. This chain joins TRBV7-2 and TRBJ2-7; D is uncertain. The CDR3 protein is CASSLVVYYEQYF. The CDR3 region has the DNA TGTGCCAGCAGCTTGGTGGTCTACTACGAGCAGTACTTC.